The 3 T cell receptor beta chains given below trace back to one sample, sequenced in a study of blood T cell repertoires in COVID-19. Clones were sequenced by immunoSEQ multiplex PCR, and TCRdb holds only the in-frame ones, with some missing. The top ten hold 5.5% to 7.5% of the sample, which has some 180,000 clones, 89% seen once. The specimen was peripheral blood. These receptors came from a middle-aged man with acute or convalescent COVID-19.

This chain connects TRBV19 to TRBJ2-1; 8 bases line up with TRBD2. V shed 3 bases, J shed 11 bases, and the junction held 12 bases outside the gene matches. The CDR3 consists of 15 residues. CDR1 is LNHDA, CDR2 SQIVND, per germline (reference sequence). The CDR3 protein is CASSIPERGTLQQFF. CDR3 sequence (DNA): TGTGCCAGTAGTATCCCAGAGCGGGGGACCCTGCAGCAGTTCTTC.

The V call is TRBV27, the J call TRBJ1-1; 8 positions agree with TRBD1. The CDR3 extends over 15 amino acids. Per germline, CDR1 MNHEY and CDR2 SMNVEV (reference sequence). The ends lost 10 bases at V and 4 bases at J; junction bases unmatched: 14. The CDR3 coding sequence is TGTGCCACCTCCACCGAAACGACAGGGGTCACTGAAGCTTTCTTT. Translated, it gives CATSTETTGVTEAFF.

This clone was found a few times. The CDR3 region is CASSLLGNTGELFF. DNA for the CDR3: TGTGCCAGCAGCTTACTAGGGAACACCGGGGAGCTGTTTTTT. The chain employs TRBV7-9 and TRBJ2-2; D remains unclear. The V and J ends lost 2 bases and 1 base respectively, with 5 bases between them. The CDR3 consists of 14 residues. Looked up from germline, CDR1 is SEHNR and CDR2 is FQNEAQ (reference sequence).